This is a list of T cell receptor beta chains from one sample in a study of blood T cell repertoires in COVID-19. Repertoires were generated with immunoSEQ multiplex PCR, while TCRdb's copy carries only in-frame clones and drops some. The data hold about 220,000 clones, with approximately 85% observed a single time. The sequenced sample consisted of peripheral blood. All receptors derive from a woman aged 70-85 years with COVID-19, enrolled during active disease. CDR3s leave out the opening cysteine and the closing phenylalanine or tryptophan. Each record gives: CDR3 length, clone size, J gene, V gene, CDR3 protein. Clone size is shown for a subset of rows, as once, few, many or a class of expanded clone.

13,-,TRBJ2-2,TRBV9,ASSVVAGDVGELF
13,-,TRBJ2-1,TRBV7-9,ASSLGRYSPDEQF
11,-,TRBJ2-1,TRBV6-2/TRBV6-3,ASSQGLYNEQF
15,-,TRBJ2-5,TRBV5-1,ASSLGTSGQLQETQY
13,-,TRBJ2-6,TRBV7-9,ASSFYEAGANVLT
12,-,TRBJ1-2,TRBV20-1,SASLRARTYGYT
13,-,TRBJ1-6,TRBV7-2,ASSLGRSLSSPLH
15,-,TRBJ2-1,TRBV4-3,ASRLGTSGSGSNEQF
12,-,TRBJ1-2,TRBV11-3,ASSSRTGDKGYT
11,-,TRBJ1-2,TRBV2,ASRGGGYYGYT
12,-,TRBJ2-5,TRBV5-8,ASSLVAVKETQY
14,-,TRBJ2-5,TRBV9,ASSVGGRPGQETQY
13,once,TRBJ1-6,TRBV2,ASSLLGQPNSPLH
12,-,TRBJ2-1,TRBV5-6,AAKGHPSNNEQF
13,-,TRBJ1-1,TRBV5-1,ASSLGTGSLTEAF
11,-,TRBJ1-1,TRBV7-2,ASSFGANTEAF
14,-,TRBJ2-7,TRBV15,ATSRDWTLSSYEQY
17,-,TRBJ2-4,TRBV11-2,ASSLSGTGAKLAKNIQY
18,-,TRBJ1-2,TRBV4-1,ASSRRSQDRLQPKRYGYT
12,-,TRBJ2-3,TRBV19,ASSTIAATDTQY
16,few,TRBJ1-5,TRBV19,ASSETGISAVRNQPQH
13,-,TRBJ2-1,TRBV6-2/TRBV6-3,ASSYHTRGSNEQF
12,-,TRBJ2-1,TRBV11-3,ASSPLAEGNEQF
12,few,TRBJ1-6,TRBV2,ASSGILRISPLH
12,-,TRBJ2-3,TRBV19,ASSITQITDTQY
13,-,TRBJ2-3,TRBV7-9,ASSLTSGGRDTQY
14,-,TRBJ1-6,TRBV19,ASSTTLIRVNSPLH
11,-,TRBJ1-1,TRBV12-3/TRBV12-4,ASSHDRGSGAF
14,-,TRBJ1-1,TRBV9,ASSVGQGLVNTEAF
11,-,TRBJ1-5,TRBV6-5,ASSKQSNQPQH
13,-,TRBJ2-7,TRBV7-2,ASSLSLAGTYEQY
14,-,TRBJ1-2,TRBV6-2/TRBV6-3,ASSYSIGGSDYGYT
15,-,TRBJ2-7,TRBV7-2,ASSIGASGSGGYEQY
12,-,TRBJ1-1,TRBV9,ASSVAKGDTEAF
13,few,TRBJ1-5,TRBV19,ASSMAGLGVQPQH
13,many,TRBJ1-5,TRBV19,ASNAGGGSNQPQH
14,-,TRBJ2-7,TRBV29-1,SVEDTVGLAGREQY
14,-,TRBJ2-3,TRBV24-1,ATSDRGLAGVDTQY
15,-,TRBJ2-2,TRBV9,ASSVVGSGVNTGELF
16,-,TRBJ2-2,TRBV7-6,ASSPRGGQGSATGELF
13,-,TRBJ2-7,TRBV4-2,ASSQAAGTSYEQY
14,-,TRBJ2-3,TRBV5-1,ASSFVRQGPTDTQY
12,-,TRBJ1-2,TRBV5-1,ASSLAGGHYGYT
14,-,TRBJ2-1,TRBV30,AWSGLAGQGYNEQF
13,-,TRBJ1-2,TRBV5-1,ASSVTGDNNYGYT
16,-,TRBJ2-3,TRBV4-2,ASSPTQGGKRGTDTQY
10,-,TRBJ2-3,TRBV27,ASSTSGRAMY
13,few,TRBJ1-2,TRBV7-2,ASSPDRGRAYGYT
14,-,TRBJ1-2,TRBV19,ASTSTGGPLNYGYT
15,-,TRBJ2-3,TRBV6-2/TRBV6-3,ASSANGLYRSTDTQY
11,-,TRBJ1-6,TRBV7-9,ASSLAQNSPLH
12,-,TRBJ1-1,TRBV7-2,ASSSPTLAVQAF
12,few,TRBJ2-5,TRBV11-2,ASSPGDRGETQY
12,-,TRBJ2-7,TRBV11-1,ASSFRQGGYEQY